This T cell receptor (beta chain) was recovered during a study of molecular identifiers for immune sequencing clone quantification (dated by TCRdb to about 2018). About the full investigation: In a replicate experiment, RNA from about 19,000 or 110,000 naive CD8 T cells was split into five aliquots, four of which were sequenced. The study was a methods study using CD8 T cells to benchmark molecular-identifier clustering-based TCR repertoire sequencing (MIDCIRS) and TCR RNA copy counting.

Note on this clonotype: The antigen it recognizes is unknown. Given a much more abundant clone one base away, this may be a read error.

Libraries of naive CD8 T cells were built from anywhere between about 19,000 and 1,100,000 sorted cells, with 10%, 30% or 50% of the purified RNA used. On a BD FACSAria II, naive CD8 T cells were FACS-sorted as CD8+CD4-CCR7+CD45RA+ and collected into RLT Plus buffer. To test detection sensitivity, Jurkat RNA equivalent to ten TCR copies was spiked into samples of about 18,000-1,000,000 naive CD8 T cells. CD8 T cells were enriched with RosetteSep CD8+ T Cell Enrichment Cocktail and Ficoll-Paque, followed by ACK red cell lysis. Library method: PCR. Sequencing instrument: Illumina HiSeq 4000. Preparation of bulk TCR libraries followed a previously described approach, with the TCR primers listed in Table S5. Total RNA was purified with the Qiagen AllPrep DNA/RNA kit. Before any analysis, reads coming from multiple sequencing runs of the same library were combined into one pool. In the source study's methods: Reads were retained only if the reads had an exact TCR constant sequence, and the retained reads were trimmed to 150 nt and grouped according to their 12-nt molecular barcodes. Within each barcode group, reads were sub-clustered at a 15% Levenshtein threshold, and quality-weighted consensus sequences were built per RNA molecule. Non-functional sequences were filtered out, along with any lower-count sequence sitting one edit away from another sequence. Based on a fit of two negative binomial distributions, barcode sub-clusters having less than 20% of the maximum read count were discarded. TCRdb handled the public reads itself, with Q25 trimming in fastp and clone calling in MiXCR, and kept productive beta chains. Every entry covers one CDR3 protein and lists the most common genes and DNA from its rows. These V and J calls are TCRdb output, not the study's own analysis. The sample profile shows about 10,000 distinct CDR3 sequences; around a fifth of them were found once. Clones ranked in the top ten supply over 1.5% of the sample.

Here is what the overall study found, with its caveats: The sizes of highly expanded clones could end up underestimated when identical TCR molecules share a barcode. Modeling estimated approximately 3 recovered TCR RNA copies per cell, compared with about 10 by digital PCR, which implies around 33% capture efficiency. Spiked-in Jurkat TCR RNA equal to a single cell's worth was reported to be detectable even within 1,200,000 naive CD8 T cells. In CMV-specific effector cells, clones with more than 20 RNA copies contained over 99% of molecules, whereas in naive cells such clones contained under 1% of molecules. The naive libraries included spiked-in Jurkat TCR RNA (around nine copies' worth), and this Jurkat TCR RNA is not part of the donor repertoire. When barcode sub-clustering was omitted, TCR diversity was inflated by chimeric consensus sequences, with chimeras reaching as high as 47%.

The sample comprised naive CD8+ T cells from blood, with Jurkat cell RNA spiked in. The sample's cell subset or site label, in plain terms: FACS-sorted CD8+CD4-CCR7+CD45RA+ naive T cells. The receptor was isolated from a human donor in good health. Some libraries in this study had Jurkat cell RNA spiked in.

The DNA reads as follows: TGCGCCAGCAGCCAAGGGTCAGGCGGTTACGGGGATGAGCAGTTCTTC. Translated, this is CASSQGSGGYGDEQFF. This chain joins TRBV4-1 to TRBJ2-1, with a weak D call of TRBD2 (5 bases match). From the cysteine up to the phenylalanine, the CDR3 has a length of 16 residues. Solely the CDR3 DNA is kept, with 48 bases framed from the first base. A distance of 18 bases separates the germline ends of V and J, which lose 1 base and 8 bases respectively. As encoded in the germline V gene, CDR1 is MGHRA while CDR2 is YSYEKL.